This entry concerns a single T cell receptor (beta chain). Its antigen is not identified. The data originate from a study of cytomegalovirus exposure and HLA in healthy donors. Findings and limits, study-wide: Exclusion as indistinguishable affected some V segments, including TRBV6-2 and TRBV6-3. The study had only CMV serostatus as immune exposure information. Compared with the roughly 670-donor mean, an Asian-associated ancestry cluster reportedly had fewer N-insertions, according to a later analysis. Analysis was performed later, and it showed HLA-associated TCR beta chains to be more clonally expanded than equally common others.

This CDR3 is 13 amino acids long. V lost 1 base and J lost 7, with 11 bases in between. The germline CDR1 and CDR2 sequences are LNHDA and SQIVND (reference sequence). It was with 60 Vbeta and 13 Jbeta primers that the PCR ran. Assay: immunoSEQ multiplex PCR; the TCRdb copy retains only in-frame clones and omits some. This sample has 100,000 to 150,000 clones, with just under 80% found just once. Sequencing used PBMCs. The chain uses TRBV19 and TRBJ2-7; no clear D gene. The TCR was taken from a woman between 35 and 50 years old in good health and CMV-seronegative. The CDR3 sequence: CASSIATSVEQYF. Written as DNA, the CDR3 is TGTGCCAGTAGTATAGCGACCAGCGTGGAGCAGTACTTC.